This T cell receptor beta chain comes out of a study of shared clonotypes between healthy human individuals. Study-wide background: Each donor's CD8 memory used one plate, CD8 naive two, each CD4 subset three.

Every immunoSEQ plate was one replicate of a subset's evenly spread DNA. The method was immunoSEQ multiplex PCR; TCRdb's version includes in-frame clones alone and lacks a portion of them. The data hold approximately 640,000 clones, with roughly 70% observed a single time. Overall study results and limits: Naive subsets tended to show greater estimated richness than memory subsets.

The CDR3 contains 15 residues. V was pared by 4 bases and J by 1 base, with 13 bases between. Germline CDR1 is SGHTA and CDR2 is FQGNSA. Of note for this clone: Its antigen remains unknown.

The sequencing sample was made of memory CD4+ T cells sorted from blood. As to subset: CD45RA-negative fraction. This clonotype originated in a woman between 25 and 40 years old in good health. V gene TRBV7-2 combines with J gene TRBJ1-1, with D maybe TRBD1 (5 bases). The CDR3 bases are TGTGCCAGCAGCTCCAGGTTCACAGGGAACACTGAAGCTTTCTTT. Amino acids: CASSSRFTGNTEAFF.